These T cell receptor beta chains were read from a single sample in a study of naive and memory T cell subsets. TCRdb redid the calling of the UMI-ligation and nested PCR reads with MiXCR, one entry per CDR3 protein. Altogether about 120,000 distinct CDR3 sequences are present, roughly 36% being singletons, with the ten largest covering approximately 0.9%. Sequenced sample: central memory CD4+ T cells from blood. These receptors originate from a human donor in good health. The CDR3 runs from the conserved cysteine through the conserved F or W. Each record gives: clone size, D gene, J gene, V gene, CDR3 DNA, CDR3 protein. A D gene is named only where the DNA matches it firmly. The size entry is marked missing in some rows and otherwise reads once, few, many or a size class.

clone size: many
D gene: TRBD1
J gene: TRBJ2-1
V gene: TRBV18
CDR3 DNA: TGTGCCAGCTCACCACAGACAGGGCGGCGGAATGAGCAGTTCTTC
CDR3 protein: CASSPQTGRRNEQFF

clone size: many
D gene: NA
J gene: TRBJ2-3
V gene: TRBV20-1
CDR3 DNA: TGCAGTGCAACCGTCCTAGGATCTAGCACAGATACGCAGTATTTT
CDR3 protein: CSATVLGSSTDTQYF

clone size: few
D gene: TRBD1
J gene: TRBJ2-7
V gene: TRBV6-2/TRBV6-3
CDR3 DNA: TGTGCCAGCAGTGGCCAGTGGACAGGGAACTACGAGCAGTACTTC
CDR3 protein: CASSGQWTGNYEQYF

clone size: NA
D gene: TRBD1
J gene: TRBJ1-5
V gene: TRBV6-2/TRBV6-3
CDR3 DNA: TGTGCCAGCAGAACGGACAGGGGGCGAACCAATCAGCCCCAGCATTTT
CDR3 protein: CASRTDRGRTNQPQHF

clone size: NA
D gene: TRBD1
J gene: TRBJ2-6
V gene: TRBV5-1
CDR3 DNA: TGCGCCAGCAGCGGGGTCGCGACAGGGTCTGGGGCCAACGTCCTGACTTTC
CDR3 protein: CASSGVATGSGANVLTF

clone size: few
D gene: NA
J gene: TRBJ1-3
V gene: TRBV27
CDR3 DNA: TGTGCCAGCGGACGGACAGCCACTGGAAACACCATATATTTT
CDR3 protein: CASGRTATGNTIYF

clone size: once
D gene: TRBD2
J gene: TRBJ2-2
V gene: TRBV4-1
CDR3 DNA: TGCGCCAGCAGCCAAGGACTAGCGGGAGTTACCGGGGAGCTGTTTTTT
CDR3 protein: CASSQGLAGVTGELFF

clone size: few
D gene: NA
J gene: TRBJ2-5
V gene: TRBV6-5
CDR3 DNA: TGTGCCAGCGGAAAAGAGACCCAGTACTTC
CDR3 protein: CASGKETQYF

clone size: NA
D gene: TRBD2
J gene: TRBJ2-2
V gene: TRBV29-1
CDR3 DNA: TGCAGCGCTCAAGGGGCGGGAGGGCCCTCCGCGAACACCGGGGAGCAGTTTTTT
CDR3 protein: CSAQGAGGPSANTGEQFF

clone size: few
D gene: NA
J gene: TRBJ2-3
V gene: TRBV6-1
CDR3 DNA: TGTGCCAGCAGTGAAGTTGGTGCGTCAGATACGCAGTATTTT
CDR3 protein: CASSEVGASDTQYF

clone size: few
D gene: NA
J gene: TRBJ1-1
V gene: TRBV4-3
CDR3 DNA: TGCGCCAGCAGCCAAGACCCCCGACTGAACACTGAAGCTTTCTTT
CDR3 protein: CASSQDPRLNTEAFF

clone size: few
D gene: NA
J gene: TRBJ1-4
V gene: TRBV27
CDR3 DNA: TGTGCCAGCAGGCCGAGTGGGGGCTCGGGGGAAAAACTGTTTTTT
CDR3 protein: CASRPSGGSGEKLFF

clone size: once
D gene: NA
J gene: TRBJ2-2
V gene: TRBV5-1
CDR3 DNA: TGCGCCAGCAGCCCTCTCGACTTGAACACCGGGGAGCTGTTTTTT
CDR3 protein: CASSPLDLNTGELFF

clone size: NA
D gene: TRBD2
J gene: TRBJ2-2
V gene: TRBV7-2
CDR3 DNA: TGTGCCAGCAGCAAGCGACTAGCGGTAACCGGGGAGCTGTTTTTT
CDR3 protein: CASSKRLAVTGELFF

clone size: NA
D gene: NA
J gene: TRBJ2-7
V gene: TRBV7-3
CDR3 DNA: TGTGCCAGCAGCTTAACCCGCTACACAAGCTCCTACGAGCAGTACTTC
CDR3 protein: CASSLTRYTSSYEQYF

clone size: NA
D gene: TRBD2
J gene: TRBJ2-5
V gene: TRBV28
CDR3 DNA: TGTGCCAGCAGTTCCCTAGCGGGAGGGGCGGAGACCCAGTACTTC
CDR3 protein: CASSSLAGGAETQYF

clone size: NA
D gene: NA
J gene: TRBJ2-1
V gene: TRBV20-1
CDR3 DNA: TGCAGTGCTAGGGATGCCGGGACCGCGGACAATGAGCAGTTCTTC
CDR3 protein: CSARDAGTADNEQFF

clone size: few
D gene: TRBD1
J gene: TRBJ2-1
V gene: TRBV6-2/TRBV6-3
CDR3 DNA: TGTGCCAGCACGTACAGGGGGCGCGAGCAGTTCTTC
CDR3 protein: CASTYRGREQFF

clone size: many
D gene: TRBD2
J gene: TRBJ2-3
V gene: TRBV4-2
CDR3 DNA: TGTGCCAGCAGCCAACTAGCGGGAGTTTTTACAGATACGCAGTATTTT
CDR3 protein: CASSQLAGVFTDTQYF

clone size: few
D gene: TRBD1
J gene: TRBJ2-3
V gene: TRBV4-3
CDR3 DNA: TGCGCCAGCAGTTACAGGGGGCATAGCACAGATACGCAGTATTTT
CDR3 protein: CASSYRGHSTDTQYF

clone size: NA
D gene: TRBD2
J gene: TRBJ2-3
V gene: TRBV6-1
CDR3 DNA: TGTGCCAGCAGGGGGGGACTAGCGGGGCGCGGAGATACGCAGTATTTT
CDR3 protein: CASRGGLAGRGDTQYF

clone size: NA
D gene: NA
J gene: TRBJ2-1
V gene: TRBV25-1
CDR3 DNA: TGTGCCAGCAGGGAGGGTAGCTCCTACAATGAGCAGTTCTTC
CDR3 protein: CASREGSSYNEQFF

clone size: many
D gene: NA
J gene: TRBJ2-2
V gene: TRBV3-1
CDR3 DNA: TGTGCCAGCAGCCGACTAGTGAACACCGGGGAGCTGTTTTTT
CDR3 protein: CASSRLVNTGELFF

clone size: few
D gene: TRBD1
J gene: TRBJ2-7
V gene: TRBV20-1
CDR3 DNA: TGCAGTGCTTCGGACAGGGCTGGAGGCGAGCAGTACTTC
CDR3 protein: CSASDRAGGEQYF

clone size: NA
D gene: NA
J gene: TRBJ2-3
V gene: TRBV27
CDR3 DNA: TGTGCCAGCAGAAGAAGGGAGACCAGCACAGATACGCAGTATTTT
CDR3 protein: CASRRRETSTDTQYF

clone size: NA
D gene: NA
J gene: TRBJ2-7
V gene: TRBV20-1
CDR3 DNA: TGCAGTGCTAGTCCCCTAACCGACGACCCATACGAGCAGTACTTC
CDR3 protein: CSASPLTDDPYEQYF

clone size: NA
D gene: NA
J gene: TRBJ1-3
V gene: TRBV29-1
CDR3 DNA: TGCAGCGTTGAAAGAAGAGGCAGGGTTGGAAACACCATATATTTT
CDR3 protein: CSVERRGRVGNTIYF

clone size: once
D gene: TRBD1
J gene: TRBJ2-5
V gene: TRBV5-1
CDR3 DNA: TGCGCCAGCAGCCGAGGGGGCAGAGAGGAGACCCAGTACTTC
CDR3 protein: CASSRGGREETQYF

clone size: few
D gene: NA
J gene: TRBJ2-3
V gene: TRBV6-4
CDR3 DNA: TGTGCCAGCAGTGACTCGTATAGAGCAGATACGCAGTATTTT
CDR3 protein: CASSDSYRADTQYF

clone size: NA
D gene: NA
J gene: TRBJ2-1
V gene: TRBV10-3
CDR3 DNA: TGTGCCATCAGTGAGCGCGGGAATGAGCAGTTCTTC
CDR3 protein: CAISERGNEQFF

clone size: NA
D gene: NA
J gene: TRBJ2-7
V gene: TRBV6-2/TRBV6-3
CDR3 DNA: TGTGCCAGCAGTTACGGCGGAATAGCGGCCAGACCCTACGAGCAGTACTTC
CDR3 protein: CASSYGGIAARPYEQYF

clone size: NA
D gene: NA
J gene: TRBJ2-1
V gene: TRBV7-2
CDR3 DNA: TGTGCCAGCAGCCGACTAGTATTGGATGAGCAGTTCTTC
CDR3 protein: CASSRLVLDEQFF

clone size: NA
D gene: NA
J gene: TRBJ1-6
V gene: TRBV20-1
CDR3 DNA: TGCAGTGCTAGAGACCGGAATGGACGTTCACCCCTCCACTTT
CDR3 protein: CSARDRNGRSPLHF

clone size: NA
D gene: NA
J gene: TRBJ2-1
V gene: TRBV24-1
CDR3 DNA: TGTGCCACCAGTGTTGTTTCTAGCTCCTACAATGAGCAGTTCTTC
CDR3 protein: CATSVVSSSYNEQFF

clone size: few
D gene: NA
J gene: TRBJ2-7
V gene: TRBV7-8
CDR3 DNA: TGTGCCAGCAGCCCAACAATCTACGAGCAGTACTTC
CDR3 protein: CASSPTIYEQYF

clone size: NA
D gene: TRBD2
J gene: TRBJ2-3
V gene: TRBV19
CDR3 DNA: TGTGCCAGTAGTGCCGCGGGAGCCGGGACCGATACGCAGTATTTT
CDR3 protein: CASSAAGAGTDTQYF

clone size: many
D gene: NA
J gene: TRBJ1-5
V gene: TRBV10-2
CDR3 DNA: TGCGCCAGCAGTGGTTCAGACAGTAATCAGCCCCAGCATTTT
CDR3 protein: CASSGSDSNQPQHF

clone size: medium-sized
D gene: NA
J gene: TRBJ2-4
V gene: TRBV7-2
CDR3 DNA: TGTGCCAGCACCAGGTTGCAGGGAGGCCTTGAGTACTTC
CDR3 protein: CASTRLQGGLEYF

clone size: once
D gene: NA
J gene: TRBJ1-5
V gene: TRBV28
CDR3 DNA: TGTGCCAGCAGTCCCACGGGGCCCGGCAATCAGCCCCAGCATTTT
CDR3 protein: CASSPTGPGNQPQHF

clone size: many
D gene: TRBD2
J gene: TRBJ2-3
V gene: TRBV7-3
CDR3 DNA: TGTGCCAGCAGCCCCGGGACTAGCGGGAGTACGCCAGATACGCAGTATTTT
CDR3 protein: CASSPGTSGSTPDTQYF